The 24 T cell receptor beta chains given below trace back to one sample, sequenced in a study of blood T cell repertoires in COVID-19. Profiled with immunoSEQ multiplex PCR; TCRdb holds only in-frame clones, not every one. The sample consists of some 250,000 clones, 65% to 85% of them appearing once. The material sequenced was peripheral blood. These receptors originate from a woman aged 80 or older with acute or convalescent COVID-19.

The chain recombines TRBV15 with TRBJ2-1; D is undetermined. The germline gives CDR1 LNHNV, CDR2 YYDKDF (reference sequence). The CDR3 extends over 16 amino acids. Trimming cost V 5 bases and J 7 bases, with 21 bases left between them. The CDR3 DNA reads TGTGCCACCAGCGGGTCCGACATCGTCTTAACAAATGAGCAGTTCTTC. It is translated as CATSGSDIVLTNEQFF.

The CDR3 loop is CSGRWGPGEAFF. For the CDR3, the DNA is TGCAGCGGGCGGTGGGGGCCGGGGGAAGCTTTCTTT. V usage is TRBV29-1 and J usage is TRBJ1-1; D possibly corresponds to TRBD1 (6 bases). This CDR3 is built from 12 residues. In germline, CDR1 is SQVTM, CDR2 ANQGSEA. Trimming removed 7 bases at V and 8 bases at J, with 17 bases between. The whole variable domain, filled in from reference TRBV29-1 and TRBJ1-1, reads SAVISQKPSRDICQRGTSLTIQCQVDSQVTMMFWYRQQPGQSLTLIATANQGSEATYESGFVIDKFPISRPNLTFSTLTVSNMSPEDSSIYLCSGRWGPGEAFFGQGTRLTVV.

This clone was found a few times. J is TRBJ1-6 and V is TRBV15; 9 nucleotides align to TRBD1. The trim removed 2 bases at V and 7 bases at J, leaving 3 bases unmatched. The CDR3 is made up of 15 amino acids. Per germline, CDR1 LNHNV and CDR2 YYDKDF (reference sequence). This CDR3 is CATSRTGTGNSPLHF. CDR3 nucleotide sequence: TGTGCCACCAGCAGAACCGGGACAGGGAATTCACCCCTCCACTTT.

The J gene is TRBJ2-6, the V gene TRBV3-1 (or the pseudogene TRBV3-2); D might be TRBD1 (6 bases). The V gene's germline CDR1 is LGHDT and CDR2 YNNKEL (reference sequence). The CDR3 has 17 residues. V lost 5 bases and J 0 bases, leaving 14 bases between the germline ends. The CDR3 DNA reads TGTGCCAGCAGCTCGCAGGGGTCTAGCTCTGGGGCCAACGTCCTGACTTTC. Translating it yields CASSSQGSSSGANVLTF.

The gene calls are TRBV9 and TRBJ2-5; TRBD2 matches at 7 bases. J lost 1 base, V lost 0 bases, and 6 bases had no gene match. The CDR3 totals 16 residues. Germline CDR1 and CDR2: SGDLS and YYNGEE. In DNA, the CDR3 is TGTGCCAGCAGCGTAGGGGTGGGAGGGTCCCAAGAGACCCAGTACTTC. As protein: CASSVGVGGSQETQYF.

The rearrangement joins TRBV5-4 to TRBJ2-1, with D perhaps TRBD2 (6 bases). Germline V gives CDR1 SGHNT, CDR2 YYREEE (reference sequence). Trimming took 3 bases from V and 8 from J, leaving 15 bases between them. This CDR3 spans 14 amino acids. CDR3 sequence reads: CASSSPATSYEQFF. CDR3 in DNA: TGTGCCAGCAGCTCACCGGCCACTAGCTATGAGCAGTTCTTC.

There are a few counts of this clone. CDR3 nucleotides: TGTGCCAGCAGGAGGGACAAACCCTACGAGCAGTACTTC. Its translation is CASRRDKPYEQYF. V usage is TRBV6-5 and J usage is TRBJ2-7, with D perhaps matching TRBD1 (6 bases). The CDR3 runs 13 residues. Germline loops: CDR1 MNHEY, CDR2 SVGAGI. The V gene lost 6 bases and the J gene lost 2 bases, with 11 bases spanning the gap.

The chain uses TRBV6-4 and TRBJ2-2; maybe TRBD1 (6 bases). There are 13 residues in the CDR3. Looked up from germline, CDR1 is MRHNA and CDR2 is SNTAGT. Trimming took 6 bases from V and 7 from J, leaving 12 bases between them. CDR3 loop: CASSGQGSGELFF. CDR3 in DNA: TGTGCCAGCAGCGGTCAGGGGAGCGGGGAGCTGTTTTTT.

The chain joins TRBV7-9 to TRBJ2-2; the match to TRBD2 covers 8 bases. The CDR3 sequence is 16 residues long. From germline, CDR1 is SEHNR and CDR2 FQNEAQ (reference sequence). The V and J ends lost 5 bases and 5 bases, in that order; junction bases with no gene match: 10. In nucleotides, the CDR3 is TGTGCCAGCAGCCCCGCCGGGGGGGCTAGAACCGGGGAGCTGTTTTTT. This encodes CASSPAGGARTGELFF.

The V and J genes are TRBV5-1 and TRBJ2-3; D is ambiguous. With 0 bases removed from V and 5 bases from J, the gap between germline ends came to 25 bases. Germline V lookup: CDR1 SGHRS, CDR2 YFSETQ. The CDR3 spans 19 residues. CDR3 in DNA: TGCGCCAGCAGCTTGGCAAGCTGGTCCGGCTTTTCTGGAGAAGATACGCAGTATTTT. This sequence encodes CASSLASWSGFSGEDTQYF.

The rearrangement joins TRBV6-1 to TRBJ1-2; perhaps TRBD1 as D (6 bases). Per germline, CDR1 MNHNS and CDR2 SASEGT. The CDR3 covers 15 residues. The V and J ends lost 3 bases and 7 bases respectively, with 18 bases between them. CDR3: CASSETSGHEPGYTF. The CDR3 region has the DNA TGTGCCAGCAGTGAGACCTCGGGACATGAGCCTGGCTACACCTTC.

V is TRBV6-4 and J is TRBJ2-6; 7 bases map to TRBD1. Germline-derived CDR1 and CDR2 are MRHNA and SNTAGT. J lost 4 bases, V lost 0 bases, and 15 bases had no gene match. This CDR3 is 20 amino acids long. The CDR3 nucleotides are TGTGCCAGCAGTGACTCGAGGCTAAGGGGGCCCGATTTAGGGGCCAACGTCCTGACTTTC. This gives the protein CASSDSRLRGPDLGANVLTF.

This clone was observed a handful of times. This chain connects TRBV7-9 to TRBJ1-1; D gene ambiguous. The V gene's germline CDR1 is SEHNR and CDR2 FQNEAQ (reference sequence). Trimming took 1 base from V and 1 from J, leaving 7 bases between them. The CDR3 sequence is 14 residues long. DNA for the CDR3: TGTGCCAGCAGCTTAGGGCCCGAGAACACTGAAGCTTTCTTT. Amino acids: CASSLGPENTEAFF.

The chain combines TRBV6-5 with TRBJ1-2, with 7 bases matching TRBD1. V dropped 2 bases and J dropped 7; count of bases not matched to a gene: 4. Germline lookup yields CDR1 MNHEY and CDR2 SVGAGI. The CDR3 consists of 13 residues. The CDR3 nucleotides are TGTGCCAGCAGTTACGGGGCAGGGGGTGGCTACACCTTC. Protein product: CASSYGAGGGYTF.

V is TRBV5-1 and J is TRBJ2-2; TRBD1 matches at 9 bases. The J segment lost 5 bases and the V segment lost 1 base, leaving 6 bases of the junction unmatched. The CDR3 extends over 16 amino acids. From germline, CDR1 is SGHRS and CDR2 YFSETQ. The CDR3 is CASSLWGQGSTGELFF. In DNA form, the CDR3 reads TGCGCCAGCAGCTTGTGGGGACAGGGATCAACCGGGGAGCTGTTTTTT.

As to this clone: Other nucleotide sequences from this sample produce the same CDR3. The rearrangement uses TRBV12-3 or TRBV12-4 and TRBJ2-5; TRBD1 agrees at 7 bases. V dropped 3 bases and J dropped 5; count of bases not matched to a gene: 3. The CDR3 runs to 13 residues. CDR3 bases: TGTGCCAGCAGTTTGGGACAGAAGGAGACCCAGTACTTC. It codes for CASSLGQKETQYF.

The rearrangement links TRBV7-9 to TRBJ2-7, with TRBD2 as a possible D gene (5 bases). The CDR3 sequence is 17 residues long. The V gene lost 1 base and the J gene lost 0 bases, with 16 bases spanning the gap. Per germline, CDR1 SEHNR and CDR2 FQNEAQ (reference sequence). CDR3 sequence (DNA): TGTGCCAGCAGCTTAGACGGAGGAGGAGGTTACTCCTACGAGCAGTACTTC. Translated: CASSLDGGGGYSYEQYF. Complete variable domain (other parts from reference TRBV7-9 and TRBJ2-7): DTGVSQNPRHKITKRGQNVTFRCDPISEHNRLYWYRQTLGQGPEFLTYFQNEAQLEKSRLLSDRFSAERPKGSFSTLEIQRTEQGDSAMYLCASSLDGGGGYSYEQYFGPGTRLTVT.

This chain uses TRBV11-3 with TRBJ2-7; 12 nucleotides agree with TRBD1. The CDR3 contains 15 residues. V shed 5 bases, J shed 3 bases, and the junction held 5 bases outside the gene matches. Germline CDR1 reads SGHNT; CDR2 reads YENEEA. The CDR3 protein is CASSLGTGGIYEQYF. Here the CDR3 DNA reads TGTGCCAGCAGCCTCGGGACAGGGGGCATCTACGAGCAGTACTTC.

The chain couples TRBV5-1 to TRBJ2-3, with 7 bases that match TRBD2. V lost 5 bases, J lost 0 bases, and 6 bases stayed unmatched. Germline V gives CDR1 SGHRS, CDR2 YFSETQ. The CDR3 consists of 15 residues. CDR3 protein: CASRVGGTSTDTQYF. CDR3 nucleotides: TGCGCCAGCAGGGTCGGGGGGACTAGCACAGATACGCAGTATTTT.

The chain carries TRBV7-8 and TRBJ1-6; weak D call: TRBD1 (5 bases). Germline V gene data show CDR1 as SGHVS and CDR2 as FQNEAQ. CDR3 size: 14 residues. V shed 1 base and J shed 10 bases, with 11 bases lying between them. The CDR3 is CASSLGQGTSPLHF. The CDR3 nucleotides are TGTGCCAGCAGCTTAGGGCAGGGCACCTCACCCCTCCACTTT.

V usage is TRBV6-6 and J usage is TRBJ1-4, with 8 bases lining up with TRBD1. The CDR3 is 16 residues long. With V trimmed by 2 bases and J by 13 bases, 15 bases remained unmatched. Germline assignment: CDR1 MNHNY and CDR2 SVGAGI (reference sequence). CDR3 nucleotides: TGTGCCAGCAGTTACGGGGAGGGACAGGAAGCGAAGGGACTGTTTTTT. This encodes CASSYGEGQEAKGLFF.

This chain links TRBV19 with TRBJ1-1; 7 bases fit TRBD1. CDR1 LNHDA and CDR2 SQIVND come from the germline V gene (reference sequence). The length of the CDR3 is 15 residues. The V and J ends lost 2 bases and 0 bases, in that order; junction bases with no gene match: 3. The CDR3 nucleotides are TGTGCCAGTAGTATAAGGGGACAGATGAACACTGAAGCTTTCTTT. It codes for CASSIRGQMNTEAFF.

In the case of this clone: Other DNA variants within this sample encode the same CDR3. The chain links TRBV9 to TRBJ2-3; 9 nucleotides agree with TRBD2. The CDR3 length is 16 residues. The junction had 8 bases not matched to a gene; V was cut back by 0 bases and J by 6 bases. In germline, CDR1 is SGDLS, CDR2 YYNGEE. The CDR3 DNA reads TGTGCCAGCAGCGTAGGAATAGCGGGAGTAGCCGATACGCAGTATTTT. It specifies CASSVGIAGVADTQYF.

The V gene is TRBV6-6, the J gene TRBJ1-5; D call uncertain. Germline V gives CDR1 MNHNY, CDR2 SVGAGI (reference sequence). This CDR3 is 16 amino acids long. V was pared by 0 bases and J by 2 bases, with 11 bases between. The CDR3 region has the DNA TGTGCCAGCAGTTACTCTCGGGGTCGGGGCAATCAGCCCCAGCATTTT. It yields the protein CASSYSRGRGNQPQHF.